Each of the 2 T cell receptor beta chains below was sequenced from the same sample in a study of early T cells in non-severe SARS-CoV-2 infection. MiXCR, applied by TCRdb to the 5' RACE reads, yields one record per CDR3 protein. The sample carries 100,000 or so distinct CDR3 sequences, approximately 16% recorded once. Sequenced material: whole blood, taken at baseline. These receptors were collected from an adult who was a healthcare worker with PCR-confirmed SARS-CoV-2 infection or an uninfected control (not recorded which).

The V call is TRBV7-2, the J call TRBJ2-3; 9 bases fit TRBD2. Trimming cost V 0 bases and J 5 bases; bases outside gene matches: 12. Germline V CDR1 and CDR2: SGHTA, FQGNSA. This CDR3 comprises 18 residues. CDR3 sequence reads: CASSLAYPTSGWGDTQYF. In DNA form, the CDR3 reads TGTGCCAGCAGCTTAGCTTATCCCACTAGCGGGTGGGGAGATACGCAGTATTTT.

This clonotype was found a few times. The chain employs TRBV6-5 and TRBJ2-3; TRBD1 might be the D (6 bases). From germline, CDR1 is MNHEY and CDR2 SVGAGI. V lost 10 bases, J lost 4 bases, and 12 bases lay in between. The CDR3 has 12 amino acids. The CDR3 loop reads CATGEGPDTQYF. For the CDR3, the DNA is TGTGCCACAGGGGAAGGGCCAGATACGCAGTATTTT.